A single TCR beta chain is shown here with its context. Its antigen is undetermined. This specimen belongs to a study of T cells in localized non-small cell lung cancer. The CDR3 spans 15 residues. Trimming took off 0 bases at V and 3 bases at J, with 9 bases between the two ends. Germline CDR1 reads SGHTS; CDR2 reads YDEGEE. Study findings and constraints: Elevated blood T cell density was associated with longer overall survival. Heterogeneity is still possible, as just one tumor region was sequenced. T cell clonality was highest in uninvolved adjacent lung, above tumor. Across samples, adjacent lung featured a median around 56 of the top 100 tumor clones.

Here immunoSEQ multiplex PCR was the method, and the copy in TCRdb shows in-frame clones only, minus some. The data contain 70,000 to 80,000 clones, 88% of them singletons. This TCR was recovered from a woman between 40 and 69 years old with stage I squamous cell lung carcinoma. The material was peripheral blood, obtained before any cancer treatment. The V and J genes are TRBV5-8 and TRBJ2-2, with D tentatively TRBD1 (6 bases). Here the CDR3 DNA reads TGTGCCAGCAGCTTGGGGCAGGGGCACACCGGGGAGCTGTTTTTT. Protein sequence: CASSLGQGHTGELFF. Together with reference TRBV5-8 and TRBJ2-2, the CDR3 gives the full variable domain: EAGVTQSPTHLIKTRGQQATLRCSPISGHTSVYWYQQALGLGLQFLLWYDEGEERNRGNFPPRFSGRQFPNYSSELNVNALELEDSALYLCASSLGQGHTGELFFGEGSRLTVL.